One and the same sample provided the 25 T cell receptor beta chains below, sequenced in a study of identical twins. TCRdb reprocessed the 5' RACE reads with MiXCR, giving one entry per CDR3 protein. The table has roughly 190,000 distinct CDR3 sequences, 15% to 20% seen once; the top ten hold 35% to 45%. The same specimen was also included in a second study, on T cells expressing NK-cell markers.

Sequenced material: CD8+ T cells sorted from blood. Receptors were obtained from a woman aged 18-29 years in good health.

This clonotype came up many times. V usage is TRBV5-1 and J usage is TRBJ2-7; a weak D match, TRBD2 (6 bases). Germline V gives CDR1 SGHRS, CDR2 YFSETQ. Trimming cost V 0 bases and J 5 bases, with 12 bases left between them. The CDR3 runs to 14 residues. CDR3 in amino acids: CASSLEARDDEQYF. In DNA, the CDR3 is TGCGCCAGCAGCTTGGAGGCGCGGGATGACGAGCAGTACTTC. Combining the CDR3 with reference TRBV5-1 and TRBJ2-7 gives the whole variable domain KAGVTQTPRYLIKTRGQQVTLSCSPISGHRSVSWYQQTPGQGLQFLFEYFSETQRNKGNFPGRFSGRQFSNSRSEMNVSTLELGDSALYLCASSLEARDDEQYFGPGTRLTVT.

This clonotype has more than one count but fewer than ten. The chain has TRBV18 and TRBJ2-1; 9 bases fit TRBD1. Germline V gives CDR1 KGHSH, CDR2 LQKENI. The CDR3 covers 14 residues. Trimming at V came to 3 bases and at J to 7 bases, leaving 4 bases not matched to a gene. The CDR3 region is CASSPTGGWNEQFF. CDR3 DNA: TGTGCCAGCTCACCCACAGGGGGCTGGAATGAGCAGTTCTTC.

This clonotype has just a few counts. The V call is TRBV7-9, the J call TRBJ2-2; maybe TRBD2 (6 bases). The CDR3 sequence is 15 residues long. Germline V gene lookup returns CDR1 SEHNR and CDR2 FQNEAQ (reference sequence). Trimming pared 2 bases from V and 7 bases from J, leaving 14 bases between. The CDR3 DNA sequence: TGTGCCAGCAGCTTAATAGGCGGGGCCAACGGGGAGCTGTTTTTT. Translating it yields CASSLIGGANGELFF.

This clonotype was counted between two and nine times. The chain links TRBV11-2 to TRBJ2-7; 9 bases match TRBD2. Trimming took 3 bases from V and 4 from J; bases not matched to a gene: 7. The CDR3 totals 15 residues. CDR1 and CDR2 from the germline V gene are SGHAT and FQNNGV. The CDR3 region is CASSFGLARGYEQYF. CDR3 nucleotides: TGTGCCAGCAGCTTTGGACTAGCGCGGGGGTACGAGCAGTACTTC.

Only a few counts were recorded for this clonotype. The rearrangement links TRBV15 to TRBJ1-1; TRBD1 is a possible D gene (5 bases). V lost 5 bases and J lost 7, with 14 bases in between. CDR1 is LNHNV and CDR2 is YYDKDF in the germline V gene (reference sequence). The CDR3 contains 13 residues. CDR3 DNA sequence: TGTGCCACCAGCGCCGGGGCTACATTTGAAGCTTTCTTT. It yields the protein CATSAGATFEAFF.

This clonotype was counted a few times. This chain joins TRBV20-1 and TRBJ1-1; the D is unclear. The V end lost 3 bases, the J end lost 0 bases, and 5 bases lay between the germline ends. Germline CDR1 DFQATT, CDR2 SNEGSKA (reference sequence). There are 12 residues in the CDR3. The CDR3 region has the DNA TGCAGTGCTAGTCAAATGAACACTGAAGCTTTCTTT. It codes for CSASQMNTEAFF.

This clonotype has just a few counts. This sequence joins TRBV5-6 and TRBJ2-7; TRBD1 or TRBD2 may be the D gene (5 bases each). Between the trimmed V and J ends, which lost 2 bases and 3 bases, there was a span of 9 bases. The V gene's germline CDR1 is SGHDT and CDR2 YYEEEE. The CDR3 is 13 residues long. CDR3 in DNA: TGTGCCAGCAGCTTTGGGACGTACTACGAGCAGTACTTC. Protein: CASSFGTYYEQYF.

The CDR3 sequence is CATRGGDYEQYF. CDR3 DNA: TGTGCCACGCGCGGGGGGGACTACGAGCAGTACTTC. V gene TRBV6-5 combines with J gene TRBJ2-7; 9 nucleotides align to TRBD2. This CDR3 has 12 residues. Germline loops: CDR1 MNHEY, CDR2 SVGAGI. The V and J ends lost 10 bases and 3 bases, in that order; junction bases with no gene match: 4.

The V and J genes are TRBV18 and TRBJ1-1; D is possibly TRBD1 (5 bases). The CDR3 is 15 amino acids. Germline V lookup: CDR1 KGHSH, CDR2 LQKENI. Trimming left V 1 base short and J 3 bases short, with 12 bases between. CDR3 loop: CASSPLGARDTEAFF. In DNA form, the CDR3 reads TGTGCCAGCTCACCACTAGGGGCCCGTGACACTGAAGCTTTCTTT.

This clonotype was detected a few times. This sequence joins TRBV4-3 and TRBJ2-3, with TRBD2 matching 10 bases. V trimming: 0 bases; J trimming: 7 bases; junction bases outside the gene matches: 7. The CDR3 runs to 16 residues. Germline lookup yields CDR1 LGHNA and CDR2 YSLEER. Written as DNA, the CDR3 is TGCGCCAGCAGCCAAGAGGCTAGCGGGAGAATAAATACGCAGTATTTT. Its protein product is CASSQEASGRINTQYF.

This clonotype was found a few times. The rearrangement uses TRBV5-6 and TRBJ2-7; D is perhaps TRBD2 (6 bases). This CDR3 is 13 amino acids long. Trimming shortened V by 3 bases and J by 3 bases, and 10 bases separated the two germline ends. Germline V gene lookup returns CDR1 SGHDT and CDR2 YYEEEE. The CDR3 region is CASSWGVGYEQYF. The CDR3 nucleotides are TGTGCCAGCAGCTGGGGGGTCGGCTACGAGCAGTACTTC. The whole variable domain, filled in from reference TRBV5-6 and TRBJ2-7, reads DAGVTQSPTHLIKTRGQQVTLRCSPKSGHDTVSWYQQALGQGPQFIFQYYEEEERQRGNFPDRFSGHQFPNYSSELNVNALLLGDSALYLCASSWGVGYEQYFGPGTRLTVT.

About this clonotype: This clone may be a read error of a much larger clone one base away. The rearrangement links TRBV5-5 to TRBJ2-1; D is possibly TRBD1 or TRBD2 (5 bases each). Germline CDR1 reads SGHKS; CDR2 reads YYEKEE (reference sequence). The CDR3 consists of 14 residues. V shed 2 bases and J shed 5 bases, with 11 bases lying between them. CDR3 region: CASSFMGPNNEQFF. CDR3 coding DNA: TGTGCCAGCAGCTTCATGGGACCCAACAATGAGCAGTTCTTC.

The chain couples TRBV30 to TRBJ1-1; D ambiguous. V lost 4 bases and J lost 1, with 4 bases in between. The CDR3 runs 11 residues. The germline V gene encodes CDR1 GTSNPN and CDR2 SVGIG (reference sequence). As DNA, the CDR3 is TGTGCCTGGAATCAGAACACTGAAGCTTTCTTT. It yields the protein CAWNQNTEAFF.

Only a few counts were recorded for this clonotype. This chain connects TRBV7-9 to TRBJ2-5; 7 nucleotides match TRBD2. This CDR3 is built from 14 residues. V lost 5 bases to trimming and J lost 2 bases; unmatched junction nucleotides: 5. Germline V gives CDR1 SEHNR, CDR2 FQNEAQ (reference sequence). The CDR3 nucleotides read TGTGCCAGCAGCGTCAGGACTAGGCAAGAGACCCAGTACTTC. This codes for CASSVRTRQETQYF.

CDR3 coding DNA: TGTGCCAGCAGGGATCCTGTTGGGAACACTGAAGCTTTCTTT. Translated, it gives CASRDPVGNTEAFF. The J gene is TRBJ1-1, the V gene TRBV4-2; no definite D call. V dropped 6 bases and J dropped 1 base, with 12 bases sitting between them. Germline loops: CDR1 LGHNA, CDR2 YNFKEQ. CDR3 size: 14 residues.

J is TRBJ2-1 and V is TRBV7-3; TRBD2 might be the D (6 bases). The CDR3 loop spans 14 amino acids. Germline V gives CDR1 SGHTA, CDR2 FQGTGA. Deletions cut 2 bases from V and 5 bases from J, with 10 bases between. Here the CDR3 reads CASSLGAGNNEQFF. The CDR3 bases are TGTGCCAGCAGCTTAGGAGCGGGCAACAATGAGCAGTTCTTC. Based on the CDR3 plus reference TRBV7-3 and TRBJ2-1, the full variable domain is GAGVSQTPSNKVTEKGKYVELRCDPISGHTALYWYRQSLGQGPEFLIYFQGTGAADDSGLPNDRFFAVRPEGSVSTLKIQRTERGDSAVYLCASSLGAGNNEQFFGPGTRLTVL.

The sample holds a few counts of this clonotype. The chain employs TRBV25-1 and TRBJ2-1; tentative D call: TRBD2 (5 bases). V was cut by 4 bases and J by 9 bases, with 10 bases left in between. The CDR3 runs 12 residues. Germline loops: CDR1 MGHDK, CDR2 SYGVNS. Here the CDR3 reads CASSVGVGEQFF. CDR3 nucleotides: TGTGCCAGCAGTGTGGGAGTGGGTGAGCAGTTCTTC.

This chain connects TRBV27 to TRBJ1-4; tentative D call: TRBD1 (5 bases). The CDR3 spans 14 residues. Germline V lookup: CDR1 MNHEY, CDR2 SMNVEV (reference sequence). Between the trimmed V and J ends, which lost 4 bases and 8 bases, there was a span of 14 bases. This CDR3 is CASSYGTFGEKLFF. The CDR3 DNA reads TGTGCCAGCAGTTACGGGACGTTTGGGGAAAAACTGTTTTTT.

Many counts were recorded for this clonotype. The CDR3 loop reads CASSASGPTDTQYF. DNA of the CDR3: TGTGCCAGCAGCGCTAGCGGGCCCACAGATACGCAGTATTTT. This chain links TRBV6-2 or TRBV6-3 with TRBJ2-3; 8 bases are shared with TRBD2. This CDR3 region has 14 residues. V was clipped by 6 bases and J by 2 bases; unmatched bases: 4. The germline V gene encodes CDR1 MNHEY and CDR2 SVGEGT.

This clonotype was counted only a few times. CDR3 nucleotide sequence: TGTGCCAGCAGCGCGGGGACTAGCGGGAGGGCCAATGAGCAGTTCTTC. It specifies CASSAGTSGRANEQFF. This chain uses TRBV13 with TRBJ2-1; TRBD2 matches 16 bases. The junction had 4 bases not matched to a gene; V was cut back by 5 bases and J by 6 bases. This CDR3 is 16 amino acids long. Germline lookup yields CDR1 PRHDT and CDR2 FYEKMQ (reference sequence).

The sample holds many counts of this clonotype. This chain links TRBV5-1 with TRBJ1-2; perhaps TRBD1 as D (6 bases). Trimming cost V 4 bases and J 3 bases, with 16 bases left between them. The CDR3 is 15 residues long. Per the germline V gene, CDR1 is SGHRS and CDR2 is YFSETQ. The CDR3 protein is CASSPVGQDYYGYTF. The CDR3 DNA reads TGCGCCAGCAGCCCAGTGGGACAAGACTACTATGGCTACACCTTC.

This clonotype was picked up many times. This chain connects TRBV25-1 to TRBJ2-1; 9 nucleotides align to TRBD2. Trimming at V came to 6 bases and at J to 3 bases, leaving 6 bases not matched to a gene. The CDR3 consists of 15 residues. Germline-derived CDR1 and CDR2 are MGHDK and SYGVNS. The CDR3 DNA follows: TGTGCCAGCAGCCATAGCGGGGGAAACTACAATGAGCAGTTCTTC. Translating it yields CASSHSGGNYNEQFF.

The gene calls are TRBV29-1 and TRBJ1-5; D is ambiguous. CDR3 length equals 12 residues. Germline V gene data show CDR1 as SQVTM and CDR2 as ANQGSEA. Trimming cost V 4 bases and J 2 bases, with 6 bases left between them. In DNA form, the CDR3 reads TGCAGCGTTGCCAGCGGCAATCAGCCCCAGCATTTT. The encoded protein is CSVASGNQPQHF.

V and J are TRBV12-3 or TRBV12-4 and TRBJ1-4; a weak D match, TRBD1 (6 bases). This CDR3 is 14 amino acids long. V was pared by 5 bases and J by 2 bases, with 9 bases between. This chain's CDR3 is CASSEGGTNEKLFF. CDR3 coding DNA: TGTGCCAGCAGTGAGGGGGGCACTAATGAAAAACTGTTTTTT.

This clonotype showed up just a few times. The gene calls are TRBV7-9 and TRBJ2-1; D might be TRBD2 (6 bases). This CDR3 has 13 amino acids. The V gene lost 10 bases and the J gene lost 2 bases, with 12 bases spanning the gap. Germline CDR1 SEHNR, CDR2 FQNEAQ (reference sequence). The CDR3 DNA reads TGTGCCATGACGGGAGTGACCTACAATGAGCAGTTCTTC. Translated: CAMTGVTYNEQFF.